Listed below are T cell receptor beta chains from one sample, sequenced in a study. TCRdb ran MiXCR on the 5' RACE reads and lists one entry per CDR3 protein. The table shows some 40,000 distinct CDR3 sequences, with roughly 27% occurring only once. Sequenced input: memory CD4+ T cells sorted from a lymph node. Receptor source: a female donor with breast cancer. Each CDR3 is given with its conserved first and last residue. Not all rows give a size; the values are once, few, many and, for expanded clones, a class.

j_call,clone_size,v_call,cdr3_aa
TRBJ2-1,NA,TRBV20-1,CSRLGVAGGRSGEQFF
TRBJ2-1,few,TRBV7-9,CASSLVGQGDYNEQFF
TRBJ2-7,many,TRBV12-3/TRBV12-4,CASSLGLALTYEQYF
TRBJ2-1,NA,TRBV7-9,CASSQNSYNEQFF
TRBJ2-7,NA,TRBV4-1,CASSQSAAYEQYF
TRBJ2-5,few,TRBV18,CASSPSEETQYF
TRBJ2-1,NA,TRBV20-1,CSASGSSEQFF
TRBJ2-7,few,TRBV7-2,CASSLEAAPLYEQYF
TRBJ2-5,NA,TRBV20-1,CSAPDRSYQETQYF
TRBJ2-7,NA,TRBV27,CASSLTAGVGEQYF
TRBJ2-1,few,TRBV9,CASSDRDSNEQFF
TRBJ1-1,few,TRBV5-1,CASSLSGPRNTEAFF
TRBJ2-7,few,TRBV4-1,CASSQGVPGQGSDEQYF
TRBJ2-5,NA,TRBV27,CASSLSWGSETQYF
TRBJ1-2,few,TRBV27,CASSIGQHYGYTF
TRBJ2-4,NA,TRBV6-6,CASSYHGQLAKNIQYF
TRBJ1-3,NA,TRBV6-5,CAGSYLASSGNTIYF
TRBJ2-3,few,TRBV4-1,CASSQTRLAGLSTDTQYF
TRBJ1-4,NA,TRBV25-1,CASSGRDRPMSF
TRBJ2-7,NA,TRBV15,CATSTRVSSYEQYF
TRBJ1-2,NA,TRBV10-3,CAISERSRIHYGYTF
TRBJ1-4,NA,TRBV12-3/TRBV12-4,CASSDRETNEKLFF
TRBJ1-5,NA,TRBV6-1,CASSGGTHSNQPQHF
TRBJ1-5,NA,TRBV6-2/TRBV6-3,CASLVRQPQHF
TRBJ2-1,NA,TRBV27,CASSLTQGIVNEQFF
TRBJ1-1,NA,TRBV5-1,CASSLRTGENTEAFF
TRBJ1-2,few,TRBV28,CASSPDGYYGYTF
TRBJ2-3,few,TRBV20-1,CSASGLPNLGDTDTQYF
TRBJ2-2,many,TRBV12-3/TRBV12-4,CASVIRVRGELFF
TRBJ1-5,NA,TRBV12-3/TRBV12-4,CASSGQGGDQPQHF
TRBJ1-1,NA,TRBV5-1,CASSFTGQNTEAFF
TRBJ2-7,NA,TRBV6-2/TRBV6-3,CASRTSSTYEQYF
TRBJ2-5,few,TRBV5-1,CASSSEGGQETQYF
TRBJ1-1,NA,TRBV7-2,CASSATTWDTEAFF
TRBJ2-3,NA,TRBV5-1,CTSSLEGLNTDTQYF
TRBJ2-1,NA,TRBV5-1,CASSLLAGTQFF
TRBJ2-1,few,TRBV29-1,CSADGDNEQFF
TRBJ2-1,few,TRBV7-8,CASTPGGSYNEQFF
TRBJ1-1,NA,TRBV4-1,CASSSATHMNTEAFF
TRBJ1-1,NA,TRBV12-3/TRBV12-4,CASSLAGQDLFTEAFF
TRBJ1-6,NA,TRBV28,CASSLLSLSPLHF
TRBJ2-1,few,TRBV20-1,CSAKPGSSYNEQFF
TRBJ2-3,few,TRBV27,CASSHLLVREGADTQYF
TRBJ2-1,few,TRBV12-3/TRBV12-4,CASSFYTSGSHIEQFF
TRBJ2-2,NA,TRBV25-1,CASSETRGFTGELFF
TRBJ2-3,few,TRBV5-1,CASSLGTSLDPPDTQYF
TRBJ2-3,few,TRBV20-1,CSAQDGTSGTDTQYF
TRBJ1-4,few,TRBV6-5,CASGAYTNEKLFF